This T cell receptor (beta chain) was profiled in a study of blood T cell repertoires in COVID-19. Trimming pared 0 bases from V and 1 base from J, leaving 10 bases between. CDR3 length: 15 amino acids. The germline gives CDR1 SGHNT, CDR2 YENEEA. Assay: immunoSEQ multiplex PCR; the TCRdb copy retains only in-frame clones and omits some. The sample includes about 80,000 clones, 75% to 85% of them seen just once. Recruited during active infection, patients (from Seattle) were subsequently followed longitudinally. The chain carries TRBV11-3 and TRBJ2-7; a possible D gene is TRBD1 (6 bases). The sample comprised peripheral blood. The TCR comes from a man between 45 and 60 years old with COVID-19, enrolled during active disease. Written as DNA, the CDR3 is TGTGCCAGCAGCTTAGATAGTCAGGGGTCCTACGAGCAGTACTTC. This sequence encodes CASSLDSQGSYEQYF.